One and the same sample provided the 11 T cell receptor beta chains below, sequenced in a study of OX40 agonist ivuxolimab in advanced cancers. The data were produced by immunoSEQ multiplex PCR, yet TCRdb's version contains in-frame clones alone and is incomplete. The data hold tens of thousands of clones, with about 88% observed a single time. This specimen was CD4+ or CD8+ T cells sorted from blood, taken in a trial of the OX40 agonist ivuxolimab. All receptors derive from an adult with an advanced solid tumor such as melanoma, head and neck, liver or kidney cancer.

The genes are TRBV5-1 and TRBJ2-1, with 14 bases lining up with TRBD2. The V gene's germline CDR1 is SGHRS and CDR2 YFSETQ. This CDR3 region has 16 residues. V lost 5 bases, J lost 6 bases, and 7 bases stayed unmatched. The chain's CDR3 is CASSSRLAGGSNEQFF. Written as DNA, the CDR3 is TGCGCCAGCAGTTCAAGACTAGCGGGAGGGTCCAATGAGCAGTTCTTC.

V usage is TRBV14 and J usage is TRBJ1-6; D is unclear. The length of the CDR3 is 15 residues. Trimming left V 0 bases short and J 8 bases short, with 11 bases between. Per germline, CDR1 SGHDN and CDR2 FVKESK. CDR3 sequence reads: CASSQDQDNHSPLHF. Here the CDR3 DNA reads TGTGCCAGCAGCCAAGATCAAGACAATCATTCACCCCTCCACTTT. Full variable domain (outside the CDR3, taken from reference TRBV14 and TRBJ1-6): EAGVTQFPSHSVIEKGQTVTLRCDPISGHDNLYWYRRVMGKEIKFLLHFVKESKQDESGMPNNRFLAERTGGTYSTLKVQPAELEDSGVYFCASSQDQDNHSPLHFGNGTRLTVT.

This clone turned up a few times. The chain employs TRBV7-2 and TRBJ2-7, with TRBD1 matching over 9 bases. J was trimmed by 6 bases and V by 5 bases; bases with no gene match: 5. Germline V CDR1 and CDR2: SGHTA, FQGNSA. The CDR3 covers 13 residues. CDR3 residues: CASSITGGAEQYF. CDR3 in DNA: TGTGCCAGCAGCATTACAGGGGGCGCCGAGCAGTACTTC.

The chain recombines TRBV5-1 with TRBJ2-5; D is possibly TRBD1 (6 bases). The germline V and J ends were trimmed by 0 bases and 4 bases, with 13 bases remaining between them. The CDR3 is 15 amino acids. Germline V gene sequence: CDR1 SGHRS, CDR2 YFSETQ. In DNA, the CDR3 is TGCGCCAGCAGCTTGGGGCAGGGGTACGCAGAGACCCAGTACTTC. It encodes CASSLGQGYAETQYF.

This clone was recorded a few times. This chain uses TRBV18 with TRBJ1-1; D possibly corresponds to TRBD1 (6 bases). V was pared by 3 bases and J by 2 bases, with 13 bases between. This CDR3 region has 15 residues. CDR1 and CDR2 from the germline V gene are KGHSH and LQKENI. The CDR3 nucleotides read TGTGCCAGCTCACCGAGACAGGCGAGAAACACTGAAGCTTTCTTT. Its protein product is CASSPRQARNTEAFF.

CDR3 sequence (DNA): TGTGCCAGCAATCCCACGGGTCGCGAGCAGTACTTC. Protein: CASNPTGREQYF. The J gene is TRBJ2-7, the V gene TRBV28; no clear D gene. The CDR3 runs 12 residues. Germline V lookup: CDR1 MDHEN, CDR2 SYDVKM. V lost 7 bases, J lost 6 bases, and 13 bases lay in between.

The J gene is TRBJ1-3, the V gene TRBV9; TRBD1 aligns across 9 bases. CDR1 is SGDLS and CDR2 is YYNGEE in the germline V gene. The CDR3 is 16 residues long. Trimming removed 3 bases from V and 0 bases from J; junction bases left unmatched: 4. In DNA, the CDR3 is TGTGCCAGCAGCGGGGGACAGGGAGTCTCTGGAAACACCATATATTTT. Residues: CASSGGQGVSGNTIYF.

The chain is built from TRBV19 and TRBJ2-7; a weak D match, TRBD2 (6 bases). Trimming stripped 1 base from V and 3 bases from J, with 28 bases between. The CDR3 covers 20 residues. In germline, CDR1 is LNHDA, CDR2 SQIVND (reference sequence). The DNA of the CDR3 is TGTGCCAGTAGTATAGCCCGAACCCCCCCCTCGACTAGAGGAGACTACGAGCAGTACTTC. Its protein product is CASSIARTPPSTRGDYEQYF. Looking up the rest from reference TRBV19 and TRBJ2-7 gives the full variable domain: DGGITQSPKYLFRKEGQNVTLSCEQNLNHDAMYWYRQDPGQGLRLIYYSQIVNDFQKGDIAEGYSVSREKKESFPLTVTSAQKNPTAFYLCASSIARTPPSTRGDYEQYFGPGTRLTVT.

The chain links TRBV9 to TRBJ2-5; TRBD1 aligns across 11 bases. Germline CDR1 SGDLS, CDR2 YYNGEE. The CDR3 loop spans 16 amino acids. The ends lost 4 bases at V and 4 bases at J; junction bases unmatched: 9. As DNA, the CDR3 is TGTGCCAGCAGCTTTAGGACAGGGGGCAGCGGAGAGACCCAGTACTTC. As protein: CASSFRTGGSGETQYF.

V and J are TRBV5-6 and TRBJ1-4, with D hard to call. The CDR3 sequence is 15 residues long. Trimming cost V 3 bases and J 4 bases, with 13 bases left between them. Germline V gene lookup returns CDR1 SGHDT and CDR2 YYEEEE. Written as DNA, the CDR3 is TGTGCCAGCAGCTCGGCCGGGGAGGGTAATGAAAAACTGTTTTTT. As protein: CASSSAGEGNEKLFF.

The gene calls are TRBV27 and TRBJ2-2; D gene uncertain. The CDR3 sequence is 15 residues long. The germline CDR1 and CDR2 sequences are MNHEY and SMNVEV (reference sequence). V gave up 6 bases and J gave up 2 bases, with 13 bases separating them. CDR3 sequence (DNA): TGTGCCAGCAGCCAATGGCTAGATAACACCGGGGAGCTGTTTTTT. Residues: CASSQWLDNTGELFF.